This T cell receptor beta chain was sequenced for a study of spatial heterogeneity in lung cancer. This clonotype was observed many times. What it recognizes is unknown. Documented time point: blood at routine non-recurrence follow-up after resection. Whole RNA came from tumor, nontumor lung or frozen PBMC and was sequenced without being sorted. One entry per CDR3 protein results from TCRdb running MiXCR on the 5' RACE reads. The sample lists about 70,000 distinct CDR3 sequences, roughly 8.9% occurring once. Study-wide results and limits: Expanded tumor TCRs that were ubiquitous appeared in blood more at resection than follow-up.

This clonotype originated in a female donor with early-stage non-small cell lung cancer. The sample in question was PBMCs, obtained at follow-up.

This CDR3 reads CASRQGVTGELFF. CDR3 DNA: TGTGCCAGCAGACAGGGCGTCACCGGGGAGCTGTTTTTT. The V call is TRBV27, the J call TRBJ2-2; D might be TRBD1 (6 bases). The germline CDR1 and CDR2 sequences are MNHEY and SMNVEV (reference sequence). Trimming cost V 6 bases and J 4 bases, with 9 bases left between them. The CDR3 totals 13 residues.